Included here is one T cell receptor beta chain sequence, with context. As yet, its antigen is unknown. In the PCR, 60 Vbeta and 13 Jbeta primers were used. Measured with immunoSEQ multiplex PCR; TCRdb has only the in-frame clones, and not every one. The table has about 140,000 clones, approximately 83% seen once. CDR1 is LNHNV, CDR2 YYDKDF, per germline (reference sequence). Trimming cost V 10 bases and J 5 bases; bases outside gene matches: 6. This CDR3 spans 13 amino acids. This record comes from a study of cytomegalovirus exposure and HLA in healthy donors. General study points: Further analysis, carried out later, found HLA-associated TCR beta chains more clonally expanded than equally common other chains. Common viral pathogens seemed to be connected with several of the most significant clusters, according to a later analysis. Accurate HLA-A and HLA-B prediction from TCR beta sequences was reported for most subjects. In a later analysis, a missense DCLRE1C variant was linked to TCR beta V- and J-gene trimming.

The chain carries TRBV15 and TRBJ1-4; 8 bases are shared with TRBD1. This sequence was found in a male donor in good health and CMV-seronegative. Input material: PBMCs. CDR3 loop: CAIDRGPNEKLFF. Written as DNA, the CDR3 is TGTGCCATCGACAGGGGACCGAATGAAAAACTGTTTTTT. The full variable domain, completed using reference TRBV15 and TRBJ1-4, is DAMVIQNPRYQVTQFGKPVTLSCSQTLNHNVMYWYQQKSSQAPKLLFHYYDKDFNNEADTPDNFQSRRPNTSFCFLDIRSPGLGDTAMYLCAIDRGPNEKLFFGSGTQLSVL.